This T cell receptor beta chain was identified during a study of blood T cell repertoires in COVID-19. Clones were sequenced by immunoSEQ multiplex PCR, and TCRdb holds only the in-frame ones, with some missing. The sample gives 200,000 to 250,000 clones, nearly 90% of which show up once; 9.5% to 15% is in the top ten. This clone was observed a single time. The V end was cut by 3 bases, the J end by 4 bases, with 16 bases between. The CDR3 spans 15 residues. Germline assignment: CDR1 LNHDA and CDR2 SQIVND (reference sequence). Source material: peripheral blood. The chain has TRBV19 and TRBJ2-7; TRBD1 might be the D (5 bases). The clonotype comes from a woman aged 18-29 years who had recovered from COVID-19. The CDR3 coding sequence is TGTGCCAGTAGTATTTTCACTGGGGCAGGGTACGAGCAGTACTTC. Protein sequence: CASSIFTGAGYEQYF.